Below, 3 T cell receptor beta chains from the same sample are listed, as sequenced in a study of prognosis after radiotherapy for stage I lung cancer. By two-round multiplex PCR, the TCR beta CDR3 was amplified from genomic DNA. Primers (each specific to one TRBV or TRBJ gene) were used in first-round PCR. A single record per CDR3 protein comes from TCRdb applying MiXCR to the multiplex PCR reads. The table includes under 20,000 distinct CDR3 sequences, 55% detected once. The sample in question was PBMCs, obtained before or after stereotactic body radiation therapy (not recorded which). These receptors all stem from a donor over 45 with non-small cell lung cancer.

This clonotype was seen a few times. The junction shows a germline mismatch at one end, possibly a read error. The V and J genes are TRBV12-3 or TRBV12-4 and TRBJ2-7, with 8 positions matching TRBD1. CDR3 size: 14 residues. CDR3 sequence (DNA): TGTGCCAGCAGTTTATCAGGGGGCTCCAACGAGCAGTACTTC. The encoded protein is CASSLSGGSNEQYF.

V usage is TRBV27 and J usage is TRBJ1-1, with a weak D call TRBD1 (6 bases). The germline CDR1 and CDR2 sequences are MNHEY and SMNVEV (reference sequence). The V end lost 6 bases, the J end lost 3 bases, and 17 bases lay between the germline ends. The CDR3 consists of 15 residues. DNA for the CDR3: TGTGCCAGCAGCCTATCGAGGGAGGGGGACACTGAAGCTTTCTTT. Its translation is CASSLSREGDTEAFF.

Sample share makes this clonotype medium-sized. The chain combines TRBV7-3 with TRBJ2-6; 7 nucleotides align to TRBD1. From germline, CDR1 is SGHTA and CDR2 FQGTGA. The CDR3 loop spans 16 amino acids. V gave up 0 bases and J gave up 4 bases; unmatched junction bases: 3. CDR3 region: CASSLTTGAGANVLTF. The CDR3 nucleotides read TGTGCCAGCAGCTTAACTACAGGGGCAGGGGCCAACGTCCTGACTTTC.